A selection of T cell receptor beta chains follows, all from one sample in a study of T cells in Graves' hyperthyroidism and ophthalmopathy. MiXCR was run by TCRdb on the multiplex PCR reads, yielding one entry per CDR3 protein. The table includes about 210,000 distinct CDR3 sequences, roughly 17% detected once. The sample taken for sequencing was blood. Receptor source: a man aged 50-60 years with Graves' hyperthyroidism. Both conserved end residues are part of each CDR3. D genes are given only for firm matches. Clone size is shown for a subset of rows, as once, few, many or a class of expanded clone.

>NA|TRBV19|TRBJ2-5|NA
TGTGCCAGTAGCCCCCGGGGCTGGTACCAAGAGACCCAGTACTTC
CASSPRGWYQETQYF
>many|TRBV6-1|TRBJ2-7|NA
TGTGCCAGCAGTTTTGCTACCTACGAGCAGTACTTC
CASSFATYEQYF
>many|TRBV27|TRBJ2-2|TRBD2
TGTGCCAGCAGTTTCCAGGGGCCGAGCGGGAGGGCAAACGGGGAGCTGTTTTTT
CASSFQGPSGRANGELFF
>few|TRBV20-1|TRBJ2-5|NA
TGCAGTGCTACCCTCCGGGACACAGAAGAGACCCAGTACTTC
CSATLRDTEETQYF
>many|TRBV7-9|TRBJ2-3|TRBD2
TGTGCCAGCACCCCGGGGCTAGCGGCTCCCACAGATACGCAGTATTTT
CASTPGLAAPTDTQYF
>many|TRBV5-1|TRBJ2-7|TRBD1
TGCGCCAGCAGCCTTCAGGGGGTCGAGCAGTACTTC
CASSLQGVEQYF
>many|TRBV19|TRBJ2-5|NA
TGTGCCAGTAGTACCACAGGGACCGGGGAGACCCAGTACTTC
CASSTTGTGETQYF
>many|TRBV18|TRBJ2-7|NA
TGTGCCAGCTCACCCCCCCAGAGCGAGCAGTACTTC
CASSPPQSEQYF
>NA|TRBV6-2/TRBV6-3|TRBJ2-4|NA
TGTGCCAGCAGTCTTTCCTTAGCCAAAAACATTCAGTACTTC
CASSLSLAKNIQYF
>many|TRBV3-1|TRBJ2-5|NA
TGTGCCAGCAGGCGGACTGAAGAGACCCAGTACTTC
CASRRTEETQYF
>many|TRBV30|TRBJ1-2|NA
TGTGCCTGGTATGCATGGACAGCCTATGGCTACACCTTC
CAWYAWTAYGYTF